This T cell receptor beta chain was recovered during a study of T-cell reconstitution after alpha-beta-depleted transplantation in children. Per germline, CDR1 SGHRS and CDR2 YFSETQ. V lost 2 bases, J lost 0 bases, and 11 bases lay in between. The length of the CDR3 is 15 residues. Unique molecular identifiers tagged the TCRbeta library. TCRdb called the PCR reads again in MiXCR, with one record for every CDR3 protein. The sample yields almost 400,000 distinct CDR3 sequences, around 21% seen once. The chain uses TRBV5-1 and TRBJ1-2; D might be TRBD1 (5 bases). The sequences come from PBMCs from the stem cell graft donor, collected from the stem cell graft. The source is a human donor who donated a stem cell graft to a child with acute myeloid leukemia. The CDR3 loop reads CASSLSRDSNYGYTF. The CDR3 bases are TGCGCCAGCAGCTTAAGCAGGGACTCTAACTATGGCTACACCTTC.